The entry below describes one TCR beta chain. The data were obtained in a study of Graves' ophthalmopathy and Graves' hyperthyroidism. The diagnosis combined clinical symptoms, thyroxine, TRAb, thyroid ultrasound and orbital computed tomography scans. Out of about 11 ml of fresh peripheral blood, PBMCs were obtained. TCR beta CDR3 regions were amplified from RNA transcripts. The first-round RT-PCR employed HTBI primers together with the Qiagen OneStep RT-PCR kit. A multiplex PCR was then performed as the second round. Via MiXCR, TCRdb re-called the multiplex PCR reads, giving one row per CDR3 protein. The data show hundreds of thousands of distinct CDR3 sequences, 35% to 50% seen once. This CDR3 has 16 amino acids. Germline V gene lookup returns CDR1 SGHNT and CDR2 YYREEE (reference sequence). The V and J ends lost 3 bases and 5 bases respectively, with 20 bases between them.

The sequencing input was peripheral blood. This clonotype originated in an adult man with Graves' ophthalmopathy. The V call is TRBV5-4, the J call TRBJ2-5; D remains unclear. DNA for the CDR3: TGTGCCAGCAGCTCGTCTAGTATGAGGAGATGGGAGACCCAGTACTTC. It yields the protein CASSSSSMRRWETQYF.